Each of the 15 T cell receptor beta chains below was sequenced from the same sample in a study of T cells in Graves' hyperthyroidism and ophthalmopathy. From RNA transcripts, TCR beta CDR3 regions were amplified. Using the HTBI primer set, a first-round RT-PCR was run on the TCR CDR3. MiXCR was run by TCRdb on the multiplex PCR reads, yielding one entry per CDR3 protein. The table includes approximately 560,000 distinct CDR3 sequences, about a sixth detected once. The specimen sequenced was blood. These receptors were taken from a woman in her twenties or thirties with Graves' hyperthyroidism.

CDR3 sequence (DNA): TGTGCCATCAGTGACCCGGGACGGCGATACAATGAGCAGTTCTTC. Translated: CAISDPGRRYNEQFF. V usage is TRBV10-3 and J usage is TRBJ2-1, with D perhaps being TRBD1 or TRBD2 (5 bases each). The V gene's germline CDR1 is ENHRY and CDR2 SYGVKD. This CDR3 has 15 residues. Trimming stripped 3 bases from V and 4 bases from J, with 13 bases between.

In DNA form, the CDR3 reads TGTGCCAGCAGCCGTCCCTTCGGGGGTAGCTCCTACAATGAGCAGTTCTTC. Encoded protein: CASSRPFGGSSYNEQFF. The chain carries TRBV14 and TRBJ2-1; tentative D call: TRBD2 (6 bases). The CDR3 length is 17 residues. CDR1 and CDR2 (germline): SGHDN, FVKESK. V gave up 4 bases and J gave up 0 bases, with 16 bases separating them.

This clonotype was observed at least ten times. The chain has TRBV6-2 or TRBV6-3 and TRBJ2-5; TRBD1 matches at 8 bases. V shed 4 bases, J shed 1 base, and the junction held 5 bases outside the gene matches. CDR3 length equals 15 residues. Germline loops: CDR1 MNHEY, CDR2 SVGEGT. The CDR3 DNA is TGTGCCAGCAGTTCGGACAGGGCCTTCCAAGAGACCCAGTACTTC. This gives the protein CASSSDRAFQETQYF.

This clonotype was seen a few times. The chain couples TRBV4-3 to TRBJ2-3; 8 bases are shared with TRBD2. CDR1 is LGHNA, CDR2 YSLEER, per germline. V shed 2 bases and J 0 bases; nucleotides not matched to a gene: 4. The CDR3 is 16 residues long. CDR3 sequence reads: CASSQSSGTSTDTQYF. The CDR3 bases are TGCGCCAGCAGCCAAAGTAGCGGGACAAGCACAGATACGCAGTATTTT.

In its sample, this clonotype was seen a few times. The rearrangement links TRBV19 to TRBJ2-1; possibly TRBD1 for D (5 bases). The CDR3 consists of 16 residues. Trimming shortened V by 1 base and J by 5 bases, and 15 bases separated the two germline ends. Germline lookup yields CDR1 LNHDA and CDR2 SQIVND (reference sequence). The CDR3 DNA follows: TGTGCCAGTAGTATAGCCTCCGGAATAGGGGACAATGAGCAGTTCTTC. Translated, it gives CASSIASGIGDNEQFF.

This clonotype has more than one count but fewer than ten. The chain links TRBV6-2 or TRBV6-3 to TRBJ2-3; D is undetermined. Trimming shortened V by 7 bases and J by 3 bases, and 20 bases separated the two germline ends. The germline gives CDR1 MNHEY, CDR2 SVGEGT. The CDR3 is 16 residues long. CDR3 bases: TGTGCCAGCACTCACGGGTACCGCGTCCAAACAGATACGCAGTATTTT. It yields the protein CASTHGYRVQTDTQYF.

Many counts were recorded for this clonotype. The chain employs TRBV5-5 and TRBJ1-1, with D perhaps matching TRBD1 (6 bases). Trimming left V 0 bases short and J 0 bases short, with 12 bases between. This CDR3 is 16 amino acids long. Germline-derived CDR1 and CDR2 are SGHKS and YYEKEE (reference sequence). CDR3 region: CASSLGGQRMNTEAFF. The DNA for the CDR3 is TGTGCCAGCAGCTTGGGTGGACAGCGGATGAACACTGAAGCTTTCTTT. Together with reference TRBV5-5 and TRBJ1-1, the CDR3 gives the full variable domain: DAGVTQSPTHLIKTRGQQVTLRCSPISGHKSVSWYQQVLGQGPQFIFQYYEKEERGRGNFPDRFSARQFPNYSSELNVNALLLGDSALYLCASSLGGQRMNTEAFFGQGTRLTVV.

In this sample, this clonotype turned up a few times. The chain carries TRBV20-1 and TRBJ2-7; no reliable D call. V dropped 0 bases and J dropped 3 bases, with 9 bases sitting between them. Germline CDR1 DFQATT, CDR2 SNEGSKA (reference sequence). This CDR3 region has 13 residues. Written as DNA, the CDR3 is TGCAGTGCTAGAGAGGCCTTGCGCTACGAGCAGTACTTC. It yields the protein CSAREALRYEQYF.

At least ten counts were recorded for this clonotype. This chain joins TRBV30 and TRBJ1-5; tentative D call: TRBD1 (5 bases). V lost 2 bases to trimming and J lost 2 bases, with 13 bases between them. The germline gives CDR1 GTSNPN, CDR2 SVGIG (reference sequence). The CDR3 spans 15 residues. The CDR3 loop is CAWSSGGEGNQPQHF. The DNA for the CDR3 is TGTGCCTGGAGTAGCGGGGGGGAGGGCAATCAGCCCCAGCATTTT. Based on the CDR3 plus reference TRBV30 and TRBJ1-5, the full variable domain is SQTIHQWPATLVQPVGSPLSLECTVEGTSNPNLYWYRQAAGRGLQLLFYSVGIGQISSEVPQNLSASRPQDRQFILSSKKLLLSDSGFYLCAWSSGGEGNQPQHFGDGTRLSIL.

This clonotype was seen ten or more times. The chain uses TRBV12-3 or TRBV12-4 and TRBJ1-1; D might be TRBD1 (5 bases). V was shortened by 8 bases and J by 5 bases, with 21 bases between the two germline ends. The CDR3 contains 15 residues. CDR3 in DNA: TGTGCCAGCTTATATAGCTGGACAAGTCGTACTGAAGCTTTCTTT. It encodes CASLYSWTSRTEAFF.

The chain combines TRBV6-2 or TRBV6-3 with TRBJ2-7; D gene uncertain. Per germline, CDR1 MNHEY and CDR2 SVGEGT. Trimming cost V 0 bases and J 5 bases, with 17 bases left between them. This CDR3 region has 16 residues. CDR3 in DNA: TGTGCCAGCAGTTACTCGAAACCATCCTTGCCCCACGAGCAGTACTTC. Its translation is CASSYSKPSLPHEQYF.

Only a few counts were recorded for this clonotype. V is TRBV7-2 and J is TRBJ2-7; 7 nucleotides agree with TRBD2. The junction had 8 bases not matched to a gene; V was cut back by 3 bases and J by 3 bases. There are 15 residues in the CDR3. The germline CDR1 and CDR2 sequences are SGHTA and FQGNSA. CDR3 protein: CASSFEGRARYEQYF. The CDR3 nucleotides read TGTGCCAGCAGCTTTGAGGGGAGGGCCCGCTACGAGCAGTACTTC. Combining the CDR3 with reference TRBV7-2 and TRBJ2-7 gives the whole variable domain GAGVSQSPSNKVTEKGKDVELRCDPISGHTALYWYRQSLGQGLEFLIYFQGNSAPDKSGLPSDRFSAERTGGSVSTLTIQRTQQEDSAVYLCASSFEGRARYEQYFGPGTRLTVT.

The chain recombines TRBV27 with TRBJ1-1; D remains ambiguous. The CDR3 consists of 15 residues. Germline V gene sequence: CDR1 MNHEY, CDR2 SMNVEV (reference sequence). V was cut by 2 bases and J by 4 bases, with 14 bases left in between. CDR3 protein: CASSLARFGATEAFF. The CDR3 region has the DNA TGTGCCAGCAGTTTAGCCAGATTCGGAGCCACTGAAGCTTTCTTT.

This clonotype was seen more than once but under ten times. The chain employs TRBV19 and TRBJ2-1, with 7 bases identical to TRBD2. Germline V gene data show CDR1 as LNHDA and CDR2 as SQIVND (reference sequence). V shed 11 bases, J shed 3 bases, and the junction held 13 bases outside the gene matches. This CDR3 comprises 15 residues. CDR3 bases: TGTGCCGTTCAAAGGGCGGGAGCGAGCTACAATGAGCAGTTCTTC. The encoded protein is CAVQRAGASYNEQFF.

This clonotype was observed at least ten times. CDR3 DNA: TGCAGTGCTATGACTAGCGGGAGCACAGATACGCAGTATTTT. Its protein product is CSAMTSGSTDTQYF. The rearrangement links TRBV20-1 to TRBJ2-3; 10 bases agree with TRBD2. Germline V lookup: CDR1 DFQATT, CDR2 SNEGSKA (reference sequence). The V and J ends lost 4 bases and 0 bases, in that order; junction bases with no gene match: 1. The CDR3 totals 14 residues.